These 18 T cell receptor beta chains came from one sample sequenced in a study of T cell clonality in common variable immunodeficiency. Only in-frame clones appear in the TCRdb table, and some are missing; sequencing was by immunoSEQ multiplex PCR. The sample contains over 45,000 clones, none of them singletons. Sample: peripheral blood mononuclear cells. All receptors come from a person aged 18 to 75 in good health.

This clone was seen many times. The read falls 3 residues short of the CDR3 end, and the missing part is taken from the germline J gene. The V and J genes are TRBV5-6 and TRBJ1-1, with D uncertain. The CDR3 runs to 14 residues. From germline, CDR1 is SGHDT and CDR2 YYEEEE. Trimming shortened V by 1 base and J by 4 bases, and 11 bases separated the two germline ends. The CDR3 loop reads CASSLLRVSTEAFF. The CDR3 DNA, read in part, is TGTGCCAGCAGCTTGCTTAGGGTGAGCACTGAA. Drawing the rest from reference TRBV5-6 and TRBJ1-1, the complete variable domain is DAGVTQSPTHLIKTRGQQVTLRCSPKSGHDTVSWYQQALGQGPQFIFQYYEEEERQRGNFPDRFSGHQFPNYSSELNVNALLLGDSALYLCASSLLRVSTEAFFGQGTRLTVV.

This clone was recorded many times. The read falls 3 residues short of the CDR3 end, and the missing part is taken from the germline J gene. The V gene is TRBV5-1, the J gene TRBJ2-7, with TRBD2 matching 9 bases. Germline V gene data show CDR1 as SGHRS and CDR2 as YFSETQ. The V and J ends lost 2 bases and 6 bases, in that order; junction bases with no gene match: 12. The CDR3 is 16 amino acids. Partial CDR3 DNA: TGCGCCAGCAGCTTCGCCGGCGGGAGGGCCCCCATCGAG. Translated, it gives CASSFAGGRAPIE. The full CDR3 sequence reads CASSFAGGRAPIEQYF. The full variable domain, its missing parts supplied by reference TRBV5-1 and TRBJ2-7, is KAGVTQTPRYLIKTRGQQVTLSCSPISGHRSVSWYQQTPGQGLQFLFEYFSETQRNKGNFPGRFSGRQFSNSRSEMNVSTLELGDSALYLCASSFAGGRAPIEQYFGPGTRLTVT.

At least ten counts were recorded for this clone. The CDR3 end falls 3 residues outside the read, so it is completed with the germline J gene. The V call is TRBV20-1, the J call TRBJ2-3, with D unresolved. V was cut by 0 bases and J by 0 bases, with 16 bases left in between. Germline loops: CDR1 DFQATT, CDR2 SNEGSKA (reference sequence). The CDR3 is 17 amino acids. CDR3 residues: CSARDGLKAISTDTQYF. The CDR3 DNA, read in part, is TGCAGTGCTAGAGATGGATTAAAAGCGATTAGCACAGATACG.

Many counts were recorded for this clone. The CDR3 end is not reached by the read, which stops 3 residues before it; the germline J gene fills it in. The rearrangement links TRBV7-2 to TRBJ2-1; no clear D. CDR1 and CDR2 from the germline V gene are SGHTA and FQGNSA. The V gene lost 0 bases and the J gene lost 5 bases, with 8 bases spanning the gap. This CDR3 spans 14 amino acids. CDR3 bases read: TGTGCCAGCAGCTTAGCTTTAGATGACAATGAG. Its translation: CASSLALDDNE. The full CDR3 is CASSLALDDNEQFF.

This clone showed up many times. Partial CDR3 DNA: TGTGCCAGTAGTATTGATATAGGGCCCTTCTACGAG. Translation: CASSIDIGPFYE. The whole CDR3 protein is CASSIDIGPFYEQYF. V gene TRBV19 combines with J gene TRBJ2-7; D remains unclear. The sequence runs out 3 residues before the end of the CDR3; the remainder is reconstructed from the germline J gene. Germline V gene lookup returns CDR1 LNHDA and CDR2 SQIVND (reference sequence). The CDR3 consists of 15 residues. Trimming shortened V by 3 bases and J by 3 bases, and 15 bases separated the two germline ends.

Turning to this clone: Coverage ceases 3 residues before the CDR3 finishes, and the germline J gene fills in the end. The chain links TRBV19 to TRBJ1-1, with a weak D call TRBD1 (5 bases). Trimming removed 3 bases at V and 3 bases at J, with 8 bases between. This CDR3 comprises 13 residues. Germline V gene data show CDR1 as LNHDA and CDR2 as SQIVND (reference sequence). Incomplete CDR3 DNA: TGTGCCAGTAGTATGGGAGGGGACACTGAA. This encodes CASSMGGDTE. The CDR3 in full is CASSMGGDTEAFF. The full variable domain, in which reference TRBV19 and TRBJ1-1 provide the parts outside the CDR3, is DGGITQSPKYLFRKEGQNVTLSCEQNLNHDAMYWYRQDPGQGLRLIYYSQIVNDFQKGDIAEGYSVSREKKESFPLTVTSAQKNPTAFYLCASSMGGDTEAFFGQGTRLTVV.

This clone was counted ten times or more. The read ends 3 residues before the CDR3 terminus; that terminus is restored from the germline J gene. The chain couples TRBV4-1 to TRBJ2-1; TRBD1 might be the D (5 bases). Germline V CDR1 and CDR2: MGHRA, YSYEKL. The CDR3 length is 14 residues. The V end was cut by 3 bases, the J end by 8 bases, with 14 bases between. CDR3 loop: CASSQGQGGDEQFF. Partial CDR3 DNA: TGCGCCAGCAGCCAGGGCCAGGGTGGTGATGAG.

Many counts were recorded for this clone. The CDR3 end falls 3 residues outside the read, so it is completed with the germline J gene. J is TRBJ1-1 and V is TRBV7-3; 7 bases match TRBD1. The germline V gene has CDR1 SGHTA and CDR2 FQGTGA. The CDR3 covers 13 residues. Here the CDR3 reads CASSQNPQGRAFF. The CDR3 bases that were read are TGTGCCAGCAGTCAAAACCCACAGGGGCGG.

This clone was counted ten times or more. The read terminates 3 residues ahead of where the CDR3 ends, so the germline J gene completes it. V usage is TRBV19 and J usage is TRBJ1-4, with D unclear. Trimming left V 3 bases short and J 0 bases short, with 8 bases between. Germline lookup yields CDR1 LNHDA and CDR2 SQIVND (reference sequence). This CDR3 comprises 15 residues. The CDR3 bases that were read are TGTGCCAGTAGTATGAGCGGAGCAACTAATGAAAAA. Protein sequence: CASSMSGATNEK. The CDR3 in its entirety is CASSMSGATNEKLFF.

This clone was counted at least ten times. The CDR3 is cut off 3 residues early in the read; its end comes from the germline J gene. The V call is TRBV13, the J call TRBJ1-5; possible D gene TRBD1, 5 bases. CDR1 and CDR2 from the germline V gene are PRHDT and FYEKMQ (reference sequence). This CDR3 has 14 amino acids. Trimming shortened V by 5 bases and J by 4 bases, and 12 bases separated the two germline ends. CDR3 protein: CASSRGMGNQPQHF. Incomplete CDR3 DNA: TGTGCCAGCAGCAGGGGAATGGGAAATCAGCCC.

At least ten counts were recorded for this clone. The read terminates 3 residues ahead of where the CDR3 ends, so the germline J gene completes it. The V call is TRBV2, the J call TRBJ2-1, with 8 bases that match TRBD2. The CDR3 sequence is 16 residues long. Germline values: CDR1 SNHLY, CDR2 FYNNEI. V trimming: 2 bases; J trimming: 4 bases; junction bases outside the gene matches: 7. Incomplete CDR3 DNA: TGTGCCAGCAGTGAACTCCGCGGCGGGAGGTACAATGAG. Its protein product is CASSELRGGRYNE. The full CDR3 protein reads CASSELRGGRYNEQFF.

In its sample, this clone was seen many times. Coverage ceases 3 residues before the CDR3 finishes, and the germline J gene fills in the end. This chain connects TRBV6-2 or TRBV6-3 to TRBJ2-7, with D tentatively TRBD1 (5 bases). Trimming stripped 1 base from V and 2 bases from J, with 9 bases between. CDR3 length: 14 amino acids. Germline CDR1 reads MNHEY; CDR2 reads SVGEGT. CDR3 DNA, as far as it was read: TGTGCCAGCAGTTACTTGGCAGGGACCTACGAG. Translation gives CASSYLAGTYE. The complete CDR3 reads CASSYLAGTYEQYF.

This clone was seen repeatedly, ten times or more. The read gets to within 3 residues of the CDR3 end, and the germline J gene fills in the rest. This chain joins TRBV7-9 and TRBJ2-5, with unresolved D. CDR1 and CDR2 from the germline V gene are SEHNR and FQNEAQ (reference sequence). The CDR3 loop spans 14 amino acids. V gave up 0 bases and J gave up 3 bases, with 8 bases separating them. Partial CDR3 DNA: TGTGCCAGCAGCTTAGCAGTACCAGAAGAGACC. The encoded protein is CASSLAVPEET. The whole CDR3 is CASSLAVPEETQYF.

This clone was seen repeatedly, ten times or more. The observed sequence ends 3 residues before the CDR3 terminus, with the missing tail filled in from the germline J gene. V and J are TRBV19 and TRBJ2-2, with 7 bases identical to TRBD1. The CDR3 runs to 14 residues. Germline V gene sequence: CDR1 LNHDA, CDR2 SQIVND (reference sequence). J was trimmed by 3 bases and V by 5 bases; bases with no gene match: 3. The CDR3 sequence is CASSLTGDTGELFF. The CDR3 bases that were read are TGTGCCAGTAGTCTTACAGGGGACACCGGGGAG.

This clone appeared many times. Sequencing ends 3 residues short of the CDR3 end; the germline J gene provides the rest. The chain uses TRBV11-2 and TRBJ2-5; 11 nucleotides line up with TRBD2. Germline V gene data show CDR1 as SGHAT and CDR2 as FQNNGV. With V trimmed by 4 bases and J by 2 bases, 0 bases remained unmatched. The CDR3 is 14 residues long. CDR3 DNA (partial): TGTGCCAGCAGCTGGACTAGCGGGCAAGAGACC. This sequence encodes CASSWTSGQET. The CDR3 in its entirety is CASSWTSGQETQYF.

This clone was counted ten times or more. The read finishes 3 residues shy of the CDR3 end, and the germline J gene is used to complete it. The chain is built from TRBV20-1 and TRBJ1-1; possibly TRBD1 for D (5 bases). The CDR3 runs 14 residues. Per germline, CDR1 DFQATT and CDR2 SNEGSKA (reference sequence). V was clipped by 6 bases and J by 1 base, with 15 bases between them. The CDR3 here is CSAGQTEPNTEAFF. The CDR3 DNA, read in part, is TGCAGTGCCGGGCAGACAGAACCGAACACTGAA.

This clone was seen ten or more times. The read gets to within 3 residues of the CDR3 end, and the germline J gene fills in the rest. The J gene is TRBJ1-2, the V gene TRBV20-1; D may be TRBD1 (5 bases). Germline V gives CDR1 DFQATT, CDR2 SNEGSKA (reference sequence). The CDR3 extends over 12 amino acids. The part of the CDR3 DNA that was read is TGCAGTGCTAGGGCGGGGTGGGGGGGC. Amino acids: CSARAGWGG. The whole CDR3 protein is CSARAGWGGYTF.

Concerning this clone: The read ends 3 residues shy of where the CDR3 ends; the end is completed using the germline J gene. V and J are TRBV7-6 and TRBJ2-1; 9 bases agree with TRBD2. Germline loops: CDR1 SGHVS, CDR2 FNYEAQ. CDR3 length equals 14 residues. Losses at the gene ends were 5 bases for V and 7 bases for J; bases not matched to a gene: 6. CDR3 DNA (partial): TGTGCCAGCAGCCCGATGACTAGCGGTAATGAG. It codes for CASSPMTSGNE. The complete CDR3 protein is CASSPMTSGNEQFF.